This record covers a single TCR beta chain. This entry is derived from a study of blood T cell repertoires in COVID-19. The wider study: COVID-19 samples, acute and convalescent, were from the United States, Italy and Spain. T cells, B-cell-depleted T cells, or PBMCs supplied cDNA or gDNA.

As handled by the study authors: How many nucleated cells were present was estimated from reference gene primer amplification. Clones were read by immunoSEQ multiplex PCR, and TCRdb kept only the in-frame ones, dropping some. V and J calls and clone size follow that table, whereas D and trimming were derived from the DNA. The sample contains more than 300,000 clones, around 89% of which appear only once. Seattle-derived patients entered the study during active infection and were followed longitudinally. From germline, CDR1 is SEHNR and CDR2 FQNEAQ (reference sequence). Trimming took 2 bases from V and 8 from J, leaving 18 bases between them. The length of the CDR3 is 15 residues.

This chain uses TRBV7-9 with TRBJ1-2; D gene uncertain. Sequenced input: peripheral blood. This TCR was sampled from a woman in her 30s with COVID-19, enrolled during active disease. This CDR3 is CASSLPAETAGGYTF. The CDR3 DNA reads TGTGCCAGCAGCTTACCCGCTGAGACGGCGGGGGGCTACACCTTC. The full variable domain, with the rest looked up from reference TRBV7-9 and TRBJ1-2, is DTGVSQNPRHKITKRGQNVTFRCDPISEHNRLYWYRQTLGQGPEFLTYFQNEAQLEKSRLLSDRFSAERPKGSFSTLEIQRTEQGDSAMYLCASSLPAETAGGYTFGSGTRLTVV.